This TCR beta chain was recorded in a study of blood T cell repertoires in COVID-19. About the research overall: Some COVID-19 samples were acute and others convalescent; all came from the United States, Italy and Spain. T cells, B-cell-depleted T cells, or PBMCs supplied cDNA or gDNA.

V lost 4 bases, J lost 3 bases, and 5 bases stayed unmatched. Germline lookup yields CDR1 SGHRS and CDR2 YFSETQ. The CDR3 is made up of 14 amino acids. Ages ranged from roughly 18 to 100 years, with residence in about two dozen US areas. Cohort placement rested on clinical history that participants reported themselves. Produced via immunoSEQ multiplex PCR; TCRdb's table is partial and in-frame only. The table lists under 300,000 clones, around 90% of them singletons. The sample was PBMCs or T cells enriched from blood (not recorded which). The TCR comes from a woman in her 30s with acute COVID-19. The chain recombines TRBV5-1 with TRBJ2-7, with TRBD1 identical over 9 bases. The CDR3 DNA follows: TGCGCCAGCAGCATTACGACAGGGGGCTACGAGCAGTACTTC. Protein sequence: CASSITTGGYEQYF. The complete variable domain, with remaining parts taken from reference TRBV5-1 and TRBJ2-7, reads KAGVTQTPRYLIKTRGQQVTLSCSPISGHRSVSWYQQTPGQGLQFLFEYFSETQRNKGNFPGRFSGRQFSNSRSEMNVSTLELGDSALYLCASSITTGGYEQYFGPGTRLTVT.